Below, one T cell receptor beta chain is given with its context. The CDR3 is 14 residues long. Germline V lookup: CDR1 KGHDR, CDR2 SFDVKD. J gave up 8 bases and V 0 bases, and 3 bases lay outside the gene matches. These data are taken from a study of control samples from healthy donors and cancer patients. Only in-frame clones appear in the TCRdb table, and some are missing; sequencing was by immunoSEQ multiplex PCR. The sample contains more than 95,000 clones, around four fifths of which appear only once. The chain has TRBV24-1 and TRBJ1-2; 9 bases map to TRBD1. What was sequenced was blood. This clonotype originated in a woman aged 50 to 60 in good health. In DNA form, the CDR3 reads TGTGCCACCAGTGATTTGAGGACAGGGGACGGCTACACCTTC. Protein: CATSDLRTGDGYTF.